The source of this T cell receptor beta chain is a study of CD8 T cells in Susac syndrome. Study-level background: The sequenced Susac syndrome patients comprised 5 or 6 with active disease and about eight in remission. At the time of blood draw, patients with Susac syndrome were therapy-naive, receiving corticosteroids, or receiving intravenous immunoglobulin alone.

Trimming cost V 7 bases and J 3 bases; bases outside gene matches: 4. The CDR3 runs to 15 residues. The V gene's germline CDR1 is GTSNPN and CDR2 SVGIG (reference sequence). This clonotype has just one count. Random hexamers were used to reverse transcribe about 0.5 to 1 ug of RNA. Across 54 Vbeta and 13 Jbeta, immunoSEQ multiplex PCR amplified TCR beta CDR3. TCRdb itself ran the immunoSEQ multiplex PCR reads through MiXCR, one entry per CDR3 protein. Of 120,000 or so distinct CDR3 sequences listed, 90% to 95% were seen once; the top ten hold around 0.21%. The J gene is TRBJ2-6, the V gene TRBV30; 12 bases fit TRBD1. The receptor comes from a human donor with Susac syndrome. What was sequenced was CD8+ T cells from PBMCs. This CDR3 reads CASGQGAGGANVLTF. CDR3 DNA sequence: TGTGCCTCGGGACAGGGGGCAGGTGGGGCCAACGTCCTGACTTTC.